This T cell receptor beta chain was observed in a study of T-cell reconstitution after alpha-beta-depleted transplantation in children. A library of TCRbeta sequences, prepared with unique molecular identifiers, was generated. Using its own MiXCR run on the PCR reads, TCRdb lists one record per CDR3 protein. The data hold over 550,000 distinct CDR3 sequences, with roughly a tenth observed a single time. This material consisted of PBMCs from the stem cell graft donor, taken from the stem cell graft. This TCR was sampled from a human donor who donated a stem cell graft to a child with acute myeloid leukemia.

The CDR3 nucleotides read TGTGCCAGCAGTGAGCGGGGGTTCTACAATGAGCAGTTCTTC. This sequence encodes CASSERGFYNEQFF. The V call is TRBV6-4, the J call TRBJ2-1, with 7 bases matching TRBD2. J lost 3 bases, V lost 3 bases, and 2 bases had no gene match. The CDR3 loop spans 14 amino acids. Germline V gene sequence: CDR1 MRHNA, CDR2 SNTAGT.